This T cell receptor beta chain is drawn from a study of Ad26.COV2.S vaccination and SARS-CoV-2 variants. Germline loops: CDR1 SNHLY, CDR2 FYNNEI. Trimming stripped 1 base from V and 4 bases from J, with 10 bases between. The CDR3 covers 14 residues. Only in-frame clones appear in the TCRdb table, and some are missing; sequencing was by immunoSEQ multiplex PCR. The data show some 350,000 clones, about 92% seen once. Concerning this clone: Antigen unknown.

Study-wide points: In vaccinated individuals, spike-specific CD8+ and CD4+ T cell responses reportedly displayed substantial breadth. For non-spike TCRs, breadth in vaccine recipients resembled that in placebo recipients. Total T cell responses, in the TCR breadth and depth analyses, may have been underestimated.

This material consisted of peripheral blood, taken after recovery from COVID-19. The receptor comes from a human donor who had recovered from COVID-19. The chain carries TRBV2 and TRBJ1-2; possibly TRBD1 for D (6 bases). The DNA for the CDR3 is TGTGCCAGCAGTGAAGACAGGGATAGCTATGGCTACACCTTC. It translates to CASSEDRDSYGYTF.